This T cell receptor beta chain was found in a study of T-cell reconstitution after alpha-beta-depleted transplantation in children (dated by TCRdb to 2015 to 2016). Notes on the research overall: T-cell immune reconstitution after TCRalphabeta/CD19-depleted allogeneic hematopoietic cell transplantation in children was quantitatively tracked in the study by means of TCR repertoire profiling.

CDR1 and CDR2 (LNHDA, SQIVND) derive from the germline V gene (reference sequence). A distance of 13 bases separates the germline ends of V and J, which lose 5 bases and 0 bases respectively. The CDR3 starts with the cysteine, ends with the phenylalanine, and has 16 residues. Just CDR3 DNA is preserved here, 48 bases in frame from base 1. Receptors were amplified or captured by PCR. Sequencing was carried out with an Illumina HiSeq 2500. TCR library preparation used molecular barcoding, with unique molecular identifiers applied to normalize quantification of the TCRbeta repertoire. TCRdb reanalyzed the raw reads on its own, using fastp at Q25 for trimming and MiXCR for clone calling, and kept in-frame beta chains. Rows merge per CDR3 protein into single entries with the most common DNA and genes. For this sample there are 250,000 or so distinct CDR3 sequences; more than 20% appear just once. Of the sample, 4% to 5.5% falls within the top ten clones.

Concerning this clonotype: Its binding antigen is unknown. Qualities for individual bases were not recorded, and no much larger clone is one base off.

The investigation overall reported the following: Over subsequent months, a decline in hyperexpanded clone frequencies was noted, and after one year, T-cell counts and TCRbeta diversity were mostly ascribed to newly produced T cells. The apparently early alphabetaT-cell count recovery about two months after transplant was reportedly dependent on only several hundred rapidly expanded clones derived from non-depleted graft cells. In some patients, high TCRbeta diversity at day 60 was attributed to recipient T cells and intrathymic progenitors that had survived conditioning.

According to the study, the label for this sample's treatment or condition signals: allogeneic hematopoietic cell transplantation with graft depleted of TCRalphabeta T cells and CD19 B cells. The transplant recipients were children given TCRalphabeta/CD19-depleted allogeneic hematopoietic cell grafts. The sequencing here drew on PBMCs, mostly from graft donor cells, taken 360 days after TCRalphabeta/CD19-depleted stem cell transplant. This receptor was taken from a female patient between 2 and 15 years old who had a stem cell transplant for congenital amegakaryocytic thrombocytopenia, so the T cells may come from the graft donor. The chain links TRBV19 with TRBJ1-4, with no confident D gene call. The encoded CDR3 is CASSRETQSTNEKLFF. In nucleotide form, the sequence is TGTGCCAGTAGTCGGGAGACGCAGTCAACTAATGAAAAACTGTTTTTT.